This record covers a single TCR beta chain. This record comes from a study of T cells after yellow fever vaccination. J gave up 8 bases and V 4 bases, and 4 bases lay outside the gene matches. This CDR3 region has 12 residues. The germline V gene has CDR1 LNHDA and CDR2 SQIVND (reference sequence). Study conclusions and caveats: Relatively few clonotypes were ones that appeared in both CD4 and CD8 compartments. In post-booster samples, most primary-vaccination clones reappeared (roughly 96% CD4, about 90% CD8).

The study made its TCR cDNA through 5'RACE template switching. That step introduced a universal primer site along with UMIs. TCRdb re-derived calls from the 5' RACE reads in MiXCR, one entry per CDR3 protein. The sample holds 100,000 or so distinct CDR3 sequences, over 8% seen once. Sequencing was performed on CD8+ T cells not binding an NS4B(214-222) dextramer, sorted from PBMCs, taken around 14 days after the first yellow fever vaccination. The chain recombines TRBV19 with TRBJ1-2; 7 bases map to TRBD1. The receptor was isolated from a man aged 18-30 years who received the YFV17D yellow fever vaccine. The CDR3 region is CASSSTGVGYTF. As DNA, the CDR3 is TGTGCCAGTAGTAGTACAGGGGTCGGCTACACCTTC.